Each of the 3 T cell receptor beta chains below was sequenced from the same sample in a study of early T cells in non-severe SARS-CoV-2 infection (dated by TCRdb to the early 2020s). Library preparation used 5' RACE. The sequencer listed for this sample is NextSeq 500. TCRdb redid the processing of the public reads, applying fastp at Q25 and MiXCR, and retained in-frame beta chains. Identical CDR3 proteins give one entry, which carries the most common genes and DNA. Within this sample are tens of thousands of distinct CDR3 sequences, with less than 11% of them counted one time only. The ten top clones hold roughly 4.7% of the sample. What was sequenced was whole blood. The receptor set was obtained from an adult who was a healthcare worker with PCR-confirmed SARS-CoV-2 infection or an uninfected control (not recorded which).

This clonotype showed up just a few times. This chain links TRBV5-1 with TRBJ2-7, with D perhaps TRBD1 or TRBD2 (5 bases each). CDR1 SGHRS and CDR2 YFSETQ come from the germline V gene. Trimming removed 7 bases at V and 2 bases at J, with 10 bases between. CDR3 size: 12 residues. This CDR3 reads CASRGTTYEQYF. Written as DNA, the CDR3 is TGCGCCAGCCGAGGGACGACCTACGAGCAGTACTTC.

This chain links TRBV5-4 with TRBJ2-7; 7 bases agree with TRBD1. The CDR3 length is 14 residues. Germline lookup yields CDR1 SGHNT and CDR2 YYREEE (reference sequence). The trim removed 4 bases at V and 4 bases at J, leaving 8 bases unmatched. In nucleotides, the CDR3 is TGTGCCAGCAGCGGAACAGGGGCGCAATACGAGCAGTACTTC. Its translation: CASSGTGAQYEQYF.

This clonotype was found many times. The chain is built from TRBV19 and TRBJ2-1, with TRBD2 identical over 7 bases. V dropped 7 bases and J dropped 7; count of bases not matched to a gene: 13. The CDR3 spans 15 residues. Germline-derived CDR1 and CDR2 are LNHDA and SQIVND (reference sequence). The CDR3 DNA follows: TGTGCCAGTACCCTCGGACTAGGAGTAAGGAATGAGCAGTTCTTC. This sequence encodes CASTLGLGVRNEQFF.